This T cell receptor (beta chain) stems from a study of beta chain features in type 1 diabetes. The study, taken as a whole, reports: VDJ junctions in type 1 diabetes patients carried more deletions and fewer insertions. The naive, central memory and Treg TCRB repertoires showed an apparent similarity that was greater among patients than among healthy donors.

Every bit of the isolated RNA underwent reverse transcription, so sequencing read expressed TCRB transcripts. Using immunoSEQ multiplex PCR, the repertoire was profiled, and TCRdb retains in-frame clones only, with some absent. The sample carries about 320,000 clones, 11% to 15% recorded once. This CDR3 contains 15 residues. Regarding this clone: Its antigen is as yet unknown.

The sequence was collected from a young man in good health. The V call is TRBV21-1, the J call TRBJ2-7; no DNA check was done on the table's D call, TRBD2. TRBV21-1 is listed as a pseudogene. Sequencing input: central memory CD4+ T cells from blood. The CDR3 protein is CASSKSGGKTYEQYF. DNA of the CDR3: TGTGCCAGCAGCAAATCGGGGGGAAAGACCTACGAGCAGTACTTC.